This T cell receptor (beta chain) was observed in a study of blood T cell repertoires in COVID-19. Study overall: Some COVID-19 samples were acute and others convalescent; all came from the United States, Italy and Spain. T cells, B-cell-depleted T cells, or PBMCs provided the cDNA or gDNA that served as material.

The germline V gene encodes CDR1 MNHEY and CDR2 SMNVEV (reference sequence). The V end was cut by 5 bases, the J end by 6 bases, with 11 bases between. The CDR3 contains 13 residues. TCRdb's table, derived via immunoSEQ multiplex PCR, lists solely in-frame clones and lacks some. The sample lists fewer than 20,000 clones; 80% to 90% were seen once. This chain connects TRBV27 to TRBJ1-5, with D perhaps TRBD1 (6 bases). The sequence was obtained from a human donor in a cohort sampled during active COVID-19. The donor label of this sample is uncertain. Sequencing used peripheral blood. The CDR3 sequence is CASSLNRAQPQHF. Here the CDR3 DNA reads TGTGCCAGCAGTCTAAACAGGGCTCAGCCCCAGCATTTT.